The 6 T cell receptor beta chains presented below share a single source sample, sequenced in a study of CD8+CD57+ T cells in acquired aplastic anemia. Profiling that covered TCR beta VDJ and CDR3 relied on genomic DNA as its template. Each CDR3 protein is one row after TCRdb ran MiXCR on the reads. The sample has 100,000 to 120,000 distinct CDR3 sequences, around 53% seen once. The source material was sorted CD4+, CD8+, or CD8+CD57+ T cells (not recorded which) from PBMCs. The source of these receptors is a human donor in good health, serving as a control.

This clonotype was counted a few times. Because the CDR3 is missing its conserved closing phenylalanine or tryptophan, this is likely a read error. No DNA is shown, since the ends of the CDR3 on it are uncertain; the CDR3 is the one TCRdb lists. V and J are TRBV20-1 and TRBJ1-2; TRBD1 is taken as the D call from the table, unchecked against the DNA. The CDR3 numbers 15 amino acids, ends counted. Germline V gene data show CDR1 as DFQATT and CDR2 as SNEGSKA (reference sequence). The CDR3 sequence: CSARDPGDGNYGHTL.

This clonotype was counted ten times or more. This chain's CDR3 is CASSQEGGGELFF. For the CDR3, the DNA is TGTGCCAGCAGCCAAGAAGGAGGCGGGGAGCTGTTTTTT. V gene TRBV3-1 combines with J gene TRBJ2-2, with D tentatively TRBD2 (5 bases). The V end lost 0 bases, the J end lost 7 bases, and 6 bases lay between the germline ends. The CDR3 is made up of 13 amino acids. Looked up from germline, CDR1 is LGHDT and CDR2 is YNNKEL (reference sequence).

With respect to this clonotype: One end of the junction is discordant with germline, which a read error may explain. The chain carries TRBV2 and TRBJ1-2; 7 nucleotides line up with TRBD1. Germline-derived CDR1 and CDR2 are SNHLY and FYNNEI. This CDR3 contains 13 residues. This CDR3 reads CASRETGTYDYTF. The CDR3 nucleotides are TGTGCCAGCAGGGAGACAGGGACATATGACTACACCTTC.

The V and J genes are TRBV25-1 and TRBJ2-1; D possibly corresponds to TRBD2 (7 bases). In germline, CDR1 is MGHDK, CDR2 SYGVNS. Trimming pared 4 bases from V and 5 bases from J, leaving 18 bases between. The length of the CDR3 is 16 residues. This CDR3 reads CASSGGGSGSNNEQFF. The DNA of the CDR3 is TGTGCCAGCAGTGGGGGGGGCAGCGGGTCCAACAATGAGCAGTTCTTC.

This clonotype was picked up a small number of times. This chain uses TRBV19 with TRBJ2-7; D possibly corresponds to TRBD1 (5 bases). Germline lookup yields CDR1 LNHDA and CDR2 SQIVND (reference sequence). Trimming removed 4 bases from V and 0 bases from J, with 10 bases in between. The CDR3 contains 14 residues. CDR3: CASSSRVNSYEQYF. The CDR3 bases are TGTGCCAGTAGTAGCAGGGTAAACTCCTACGAGCAGTACTTC.

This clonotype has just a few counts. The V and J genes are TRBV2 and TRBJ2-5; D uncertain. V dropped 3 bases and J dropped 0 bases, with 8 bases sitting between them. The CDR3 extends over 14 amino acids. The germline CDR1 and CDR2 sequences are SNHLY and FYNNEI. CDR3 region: CASSEATNQETQYF. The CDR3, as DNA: TGTGCCAGCAGTGAGGCGACAAACCAAGAGACCCAGTACTTC.